This T cell receptor (beta chain) was found in a study of T cell responses to AZD1222 COVID-19 vaccine. Study results and caveats: Repertoire sampling happened only post peak T cell response.

Comments on this clone: The antigen remains unidentified.

The germline V and J ends were trimmed by 3 bases and 7 bases, with 10 bases remaining between them. Germline lookup yields CDR1 KGHSH and CDR2 LQKENI. The CDR3 spans 13 residues. Generated by immunoSEQ multiplex PCR, the TCRdb table keeps only in-frame clones and is missing some. Of approximately 100,000 clones listed, 80% to 95% are singletons. The gene calls are TRBV18 and TRBJ1-5; the D gene is possibly TRBD1 (5 bases). This receptor was identified in an adult in good health. The input for sequencing was peripheral blood, taken on day 0 of AZD1222 vaccination. The CDR3 bases are TGTGCCAGCTCACCTACCCGGGACCAGCCCCAGCATTTT. It codes for CASSPTRDQPQHF.